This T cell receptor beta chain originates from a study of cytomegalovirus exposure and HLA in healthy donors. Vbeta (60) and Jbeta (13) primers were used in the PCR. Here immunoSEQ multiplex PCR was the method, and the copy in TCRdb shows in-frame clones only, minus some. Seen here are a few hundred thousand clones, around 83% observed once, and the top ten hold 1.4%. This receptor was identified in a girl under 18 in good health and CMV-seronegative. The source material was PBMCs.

CDR3 amino acids: CASSLSNQPQHF. CDR3 bases: TGCGCCAGCAGTCTTAGCAATCAGCCCCAGCATTTT. This chain connects TRBV10-1 to TRBJ1-5; D gene uncertain. The length of the CDR3 is 12 residues. CDR1 and CDR2 from the germline V gene are WNHNN and SYGVQD (reference sequence). V lost 5 bases and J lost 0, with 2 bases in between.